This section outlines one T cell receptor (beta chain) sequence together with its context. The germline V and J ends were trimmed by 0 bases and 9 bases, with 12 bases remaining between them. The CDR3 has 13 residues. CDR1 and CDR2 (germline): LGHNA, YSLEER. The source of the sample is a study of CD8 T cells in Susac syndrome. Relapsing-remitting disease, either stable or active, was present in the treatment-naive patients who were the multiple sclerosis controls. TEMRA cells were FACS-enriched, with CD8+ and CD4+ T cells isolated negatively. It was with random hexamers that roughly 0.45 to 1 ug RNA was reverse transcribed. The amplification used immunoSEQ multiplex PCR on TCR beta CDR3; it spanned 54 Vbeta and 13 Jbeta. TCRdb called the immunoSEQ multiplex PCR reads again in MiXCR, with one record for every CDR3 protein. This sample has 180,000 or so distinct CDR3 sequences; approximately 94% occur once, and the top ten carry approximately 0.1%.

The rearrangement links TRBV4-3 to TRBJ2-7; possible D gene TRBD1, 5 bases. The specimen was CD4+ T cells from PBMCs. The source is a human donor with multiple sclerosis. In DNA, the CDR3 is TGCGCCAGCAGCCAAGAACCCAGGGTACGGCAGTACTTC. This gives the protein CASSQEPRVRQYF.